Listed below are T cell receptor beta chains from one sample, sequenced in a study of shared clonotypes between healthy human individuals. The protocol was immunoSEQ multiplex PCR, while the TCRdb copy is restricted to in-frame clones and leaves out a portion. Here the sample spans roughly 220,000 clones, 65% being singletons. What was sequenced was memory CD4+ T cells sorted from blood. The receptors shown here come from a man aged 25-45 years in good health. The CDR3 runs from the conserved cysteine through the conserved F or W. Each record gives: CDR3 DNA, CDR3 protein, V gene, clone size, J gene, D gene. The D gene is left open where the match is weak. For some rows the clone size is stated as once, few or many, or as a class when expanded; others skip it.

CDR3 DNA: TGTGCCAGCAGTGTTCTCAAGTACTACGAGCAGTACTTC; CDR3 protein: CASSVLKYYEQYF; V gene: TRBV2; clone size: few; J gene: TRBJ2-7; D gene: .
CDR3 DNA: TGTGCCATCACCCCCTCGGGACGGATCGCTTCAAGGGAGCAGTTCTTC; CDR3 protein: CAITPSGRIASREQFF; V gene: TRBV10-3; clone size: .; J gene: TRBJ2-1; D gene: .
CDR3 DNA: TGTGCCAGCAGCCATGACGCACCCACAACGAATGAGCAGTTCTTC; CDR3 protein: CASSHDAPTTNEQFF; V gene: TRBV5-5; clone size: .; J gene: TRBJ2-1; D gene: .
CDR3 DNA: TGTGCCTGGAGTGTTGGACCCCAAGAGACCCAGTACTTC; CDR3 protein: CAWSVGPQETQYF; V gene: TRBV30; clone size: .; J gene: TRBJ2-5; D gene: .
CDR3 DNA: TGCAGTGCCGGGGGGACTTTTTTT; CDR3 protein: CSAGGTFF; V gene: TRBV20-1; clone size: .; J gene: TRBJ2-3; D gene: TRBD2
CDR3 DNA: TGCAGCGGTGTAGCGCCTAGCTCCTACAATGAGCAGTTCTTC; CDR3 protein: CSGVAPSSYNEQFF; V gene: TRBV29-1; clone size: .; J gene: TRBJ2-1; D gene: .
CDR3 DNA: TGTGCCAGCAGCTTAGGACAGGGGCAGAGGTACGAGCAGTACTTC; CDR3 protein: CASSLGQGQRYEQYF; V gene: TRBV7-6; clone size: .; J gene: TRBJ2-7; D gene: TRBD1
CDR3 DNA: TGTGCCAGCAGTAGGGGGCTGGGAAACACCATATATTTT; CDR3 protein: CASSRGLGNTIYF; V gene: TRBV6-6; clone size: .; J gene: TRBJ1-3; D gene: TRBD1
CDR3 DNA: TGTGCCAGCAGCGCTACAGGGGTGAGGAGAGAGACCCAGTACTTC; CDR3 protein: CASSATGVRRETQYF; V gene: TRBV28; clone size: .; J gene: TRBJ2-5; D gene: TRBD1
CDR3 DNA: TGTGCCAGCAGCCGTACGAAATCAGGACGGGCTTATGAGCAGTTCTTC; CDR3 protein: CASSRTKSGRAYEQFF; V gene: TRBV7-9; clone size: .; J gene: TRBJ2-1; D gene: .
CDR3 DNA: TGTGCCAGCAGCTTAGGCGTCGAGGGGGGGAAACCCTACGAGCAGTACTTC; CDR3 protein: CASSLGVEGGKPYEQYF; V gene: TRBV7-9; clone size: .; J gene: TRBJ2-7; D gene: .
CDR3 DNA: TGTGCCTGGCGGGACAGGGGGTTCTATGGCTACACCTTC; CDR3 protein: CAWRDRGFYGYTF; V gene: TRBV30; clone size: .; J gene: TRBJ1-2; D gene: TRBD1
CDR3 DNA: TGCGCCAGCAGCCAAGGAACAGCGGGGGTCACAGATACGCAGTATTTT; CDR3 protein: CASSQGTAGVTDTQYF; V gene: TRBV4-3; clone size: .; J gene: TRBJ2-3; D gene: TRBD2
CDR3 DNA: TGTGCCACCGTACTGTCCGCCACAGATACGCAGTATTTT; CDR3 protein: CATVLSATDTQYF; V gene: TRBV21-1; clone size: .; J gene: TRBJ2-3; D gene: .
CDR3 DNA: TGTGCCAGCAGCGTAGCGGGCGGAGCTAACTATGGCTACACCTTC; CDR3 protein: CASSVAGGANYGYTF; V gene: TRBV9; clone size: .; J gene: TRBJ1-2; D gene: .
CDR3 DNA: TGTGCCAGCAGCCCCCTTGGGGCGGGAGCCTACGAGCAGTACTTC; CDR3 protein: CASSPLGAGAYEQYF; V gene: TRBV9; clone size: .; J gene: TRBJ2-7; D gene: TRBD2
CDR3 DNA: TGTGCCAGCAGCTTAAGCCCCGGCGTCCCTGAGCAGTTCTTC; CDR3 protein: CASSLSPGVPEQFF; V gene: TRBV11-2; clone size: .; J gene: TRBJ2-1; D gene: .
CDR3 DNA: TGTGCCAGCAGTGGGTCTAGTGGGGGCACAGATACGCAGTATTTT; CDR3 protein: CASSGSSGGTDTQYF; V gene: TRBV2; clone size: few; J gene: TRBJ2-3; D gene: .
CDR3 DNA: TGTGCCAGTAGCCGGGACCCTTTCTTAAACCAGCCCCAGCATTTT; CDR3 protein: CASSRDPFLNQPQHF; V gene: TRBV19; clone size: .; J gene: TRBJ1-5; D gene: .
CDR3 DNA: TGTGCCAGCAGCTTAGTTGCGGACCCTTTCACAGATACGCAGTATTTT; CDR3 protein: CASSLVADPFTDTQYF; V gene: TRBV7-2; clone size: many; J gene: TRBJ2-3; D gene: .
CDR3 DNA: TGCGCCAGCAGCTTGGGGGCTAGCGGGACCACCTACGAGCAGTACTTC; CDR3 protein: CASSLGASGTTYEQYF; V gene: TRBV5-1; clone size: many; J gene: TRBJ2-7; D gene: TRBD2